One and the same sample provided the 7 T cell receptor beta chains below, sequenced in a study of T cell clonotyping in hematopoietic cell transplantation. TCRdb's table, derived via immunoSEQ multiplex PCR, lists solely in-frame clones and lacks some. The table lists 70,000 or so clones, about 93% of them singletons. Material: peripheral blood mononuclear cells. The origin of the receptors is a man over 45 in good health. Some clones in this sample may be carry-over from other donors' samples.

This sequence joins TRBV7-7 and TRBJ2-3; D remains ambiguous. The CDR3 loop spans 14 amino acids. V was cut by 5 bases and J by 1 base, with 10 bases left in between. Germline V gene sequence: CDR1 SSHAT, CDR2 FNYEAQ (reference sequence). Here the CDR3 DNA reads TGTGCCAGCAGCCGAAGAGGCGGCACAGATACGCAGTATTTT. Amino acids: CASSRRGGTDTQYF.

This clone was detected a few times. CDR3 bases: TGTGCCAGCAGCGCGGGACACGAAGAGACCCAGTACTTC. Translating it yields CASSAGHEETQYF. The J gene is TRBJ2-5, the V gene TRBV5-4; the D gene could be TRBD1 or TRBD2 (6 bases each). Germline assignment: CDR1 SGHNT and CDR2 YYREEE (reference sequence). Deletions cut 4 bases from V and 3 bases from J, with 10 bases between. CDR3 length: 13 amino acids. Complete variable domain (other parts from reference TRBV5-4 and TRBJ2-5): ETGVTQSPTHLIKTRGQQVTLRCSSQSGHNTVSWYQQALGQGPQFIFQYYREEENGRGNFPPRFSGLQFPNYSSELNVNALELDDSALYLCASSAGHEETQYFGPGTRLLVL.

The chain uses TRBV6-5 and TRBJ2-7, with a weak D call TRBD2 (5 bases). CDR1 and CDR2 from the germline V gene are MNHEY and SVGAGI. Trimming pared 5 bases from V and 0 bases from J, leaving 14 bases between. The CDR3 has 15 amino acids. CDR3 protein: CASSVGLESSYEQYF. Written as DNA, the CDR3 is TGTGCCAGCAGTGTTGGACTCGAGAGCTCCTACGAGCAGTACTTC.

The rearrangement uses TRBV29-1 and TRBJ2-3; D perhaps matches TRBD2 (5 bases). Trimming stripped 4 bases from V and 0 bases from J, with 5 bases between. The germline V gene encodes CDR1 SQVTM and CDR2 ANQGSEA. The CDR3 is made up of 12 amino acids. CDR3 amino acids: CSVGRSTDTQYF. The CDR3 region has the DNA TGCAGCGTTGGGAGGAGCACAGATACGCAGTATTTT.

J is TRBJ1-2 and V is TRBV25-1; D is unclear. There are 10 residues in the CDR3. Germline CDR1 and CDR2: MGHDK and SYGVNS. V was trimmed by 8 bases and J by 4 bases, leaving 5 bases between them. CDR3 in amino acids: CASESYGYTF. The CDR3 DNA sequence: TGTGCCAGCGAGAGCTATGGCTACACCTTC.

The genes are TRBV5-1 and TRBJ1-1, with 7 bases fitting TRBD1. V was pared by 4 bases and J by 0 bases, with 6 bases of the junction left unmatched. This CDR3 contains 15 residues. The germline V gene has CDR1 SGHRS and CDR2 YFSETQ. CDR3 sequence reads: CASSPPGQMNTEAFF. CDR3 in DNA: TGCGCCAGCAGCCCCCCGGGACAGATGAACACTGAAGCTTTCTTT.

The chain combines TRBV7-8 with TRBJ2-6; D gene unclear. CDR3 length: 17 residues. Germline V gene data show CDR1 as SGHVS and CDR2 as FQNEAQ. V dropped 5 bases and J dropped 0 bases, with 14 bases sitting between them. The CDR3 is CASSTPGVRSGANVLTF. Written as DNA, the CDR3 is TGTGCCAGCAGCACCCCGGGCGTGCGCTCTGGGGCCAACGTCCTGACTTTC.